The present T cell receptor (beta chain) was sequenced within a study of identical twins. This clonotype turned up a few times. TCRdb ran MiXCR on the 5' RACE reads and lists one entry per CDR3 protein. The sample records roughly 770,000 distinct CDR3 sequences, approximately 18% being singletons. The data were also submitted as part of a second study, on T cells expressing NK-cell markers. That study adds: NKG2C+ dominant clonotypes from 5 to 7 donors made up about 1.0-7.5% of CD8+ T cells.

The sequenced material came from PBMCs. This TCR was recovered from a woman between 18 and 29 years old in good health.

The CDR3 reads CASSRTVGAEAFF. The CDR3 coding sequence is TGCGCCAGCAGCCGGACAGTGGGCGCTGAAGCTTTCTTT. This chain connects TRBV5-1 to TRBJ1-1, with D perhaps TRBD1 (6 bases). This CDR3 is 13 amino acids long. V was pared by 4 bases and J by 6 bases, with 13 bases between. Germline V gene sequence: CDR1 SGHRS, CDR2 YFSETQ.